A selection of T cell receptor beta chains follows, all from one sample in a study of post-analysis software for immune sequencing data. TCRdb called the PCR reads again in MiXCR, with one record for every CDR3 protein. The repertoire has a few hundred thousand distinct CDR3 sequences, around 33% of them found once; the top ten carry 10% to 15%. Sequenced: blood. The source is a girl under 18 with multiple sclerosis. Both conserved end residues are trimmed from each CDR3.

J gene | CDR3 length | V gene | CDR3 protein
TRBJ1-6 | 15 | TRBV5-5 | ASNLRLVSSYNSPLH
TRBJ2-1 | 15 | TRBV7-9 | ASSSLSLGDSYNEQF
TRBJ1-4 | 13 | TRBV20-1 | SALGTDQTNEKLF
TRBJ2-3 | 14 | TRBV20-1 | SARDLIAGDTDTQY
TRBJ2-1 | 15 | TRBV5-1 | ASSFQPGTSGEWEQF
TRBJ2-4 | 11 | TRBV6-2/TRBV6-3 | ASSAGTRILEY
TRBJ1-5 | 13 | TRBV6-2/TRBV6-3 | ASSSGTGPYQPQH
TRBJ1-2 | 13 | TRBV6-5 | ASSYSVLSSYGYT
TRBJ2-2 | 12 | TRBV7-6 | ASSSWTSPGELF
TRBJ2-7 | 14 | TRBV7-2 | ASSLVGLAGGYEQY
TRBJ1-5 | 12 | TRBV7-9 | ASSPRDRTQPQH
TRBJ2-2 | 13 | TRBV9 | ASSGEGGNTGELF
NA | 11 | TRBV29-1 | SAPGQGSDEQY
TRBJ1-2 | 12 | TRBV28 | ASSLGTGGRGYT
TRBJ2-7 | 12 | TRBV12-3/TRBV12-4 | ASSSMGRPYEQY
TRBJ2-3 | 14 | TRBV5-5 | ASSFFSGGSTDTQY
TRBJ2-7 | 10 | TRBV20-1 | SVRGKIDEQY
TRBJ1-4 | 13 | TRBV4-1 | ASSQGRGGFEKLF
TRBJ2-4 | 13 | TRBV4-3 | ASSQGAADGYIQY
TRBJ2-7 | 12 | TRBV4-2 | ASSQEWGMNEQY
TRBJ2-1 | 11 | TRBV29-1 | SAKRGGYNEQF
TRBJ1-5 | 14 | TRBV4-2 | ASSQGGQGANQPQH
TRBJ2-7 | 12 | TRBV5-5 | ASSFPGVSYEQY
TRBJ2-1 | 12 | TRBV10-1 | ASSTGSFPNEQF
TRBJ1-4 | 14 | TRBV28 | ASSFLQGKVDEKLF
TRBJ2-6 | 14 | TRBV7-9 | ASSLVAVPEANVLT
TRBJ2-7 | 18 | TRBV7-9 | ASSLVVNEPPILSSYEQY
TRBJ1-1 | 11 | TRBV7-3 | ASSLIGNTEAF
TRBJ2-5 | 8 | TRBV12-3/TRBV12-4 | ASAGGSQY
TRBJ2-1 | 17 | TRBV20-1 | SARLAGGNLISVRNEQF
TRBJ1-5 | 13 | TRBV6-1 | ASSDREGPNQPQH
TRBJ1-6 | 12 | TRBV12-3/TRBV12-4 | ASSFGGSASPLH
TRBJ2-5 | 14 | TRBV14 | ASSQEGDIQEETQY
TRBJ2-5 | 13 | TRBV4-2 | ASSWTSGGQGTQY
TRBJ2-7 | 13 | TRBV12-3/TRBV12-4 | ASSPYRGPSYEQY
TRBJ2-1 | 13 | TRBV4-1 | ASSPTTQGSYEQF
TRBJ2-3 | 10 | TRBV29-1 | SVEGQADTQY
TRBJ1-5 | 14 | TRBV5-1 | ASSPGWRDSNQPQH
TRBJ2-3 | 13 | TRBV3-1 | ASSQAGGGSDTQY
TRBJ1-2 | 12 | TRBV7-9 | ARPGAATNYGYT
TRBJ1-1 | 11 | TRBV11-2 | ASGLSEGVEAF
TRBJ2-1 | 18 | TRBV7-2 | ASSSPGTSGGQSSYNEQF
TRBJ2-5 | 14 | TRBV7-6 | ASSLRTGTLQETQY
TRBJ2-3 | 10 | TRBV29-1 | SVESNTDTQY
TRBJ2-5 | 11 | TRBV5-1 | ASSLATQETQY
TRBJ2-5 | 13 | TRBV7-9 | ASSHLGQGLKTQY
TRBJ1-5 | 13 | TRBV7-9 | ASSLFGTGDQPQH
TRBJ2-7 | 15 | TRBV12-3/TRBV12-4 | ASSPAGTGTASYEQY
TRBJ2-3 | 11 | TRBV25-1 | ASSAPPVAAQY
TRBJ1-5 | 14 | TRBV30 | AWSAPRQGAWQPQH
TRBJ2-6 | 13 | TRBV28 | ASRETGTGANVLT
TRBJ1-4 | 12 | TRBV12-3/TRBV12-4 | ASSFRQGSEKLF
TRBJ2-1 | 11 | TRBV27 | ASRRHRVNEQF
TRBJ2-2 | 11 | TRBV6-5 | ASSFDFTGELF
TRBJ1-2 | 14 | TRBV4-1 | ASSQPTRGRNYGYT
TRBJ2-7 | 12 | TRBV7-2 | ASTLGTGVNEQY
TRBJ2-7 | 12 | TRBV15 | ATGARGGSYEQY
TRBJ2-3 | 12 | TRBV29-1 | SALPGGKSDTQY
TRBJ2-3 | 14 | TRBV15 | ATSRDMGGLTDTQY
TRBJ1-1 | 15 | TRBV6-6 | ASGYSQGPPMNTEAF